The 9 T cell receptor beta chains presented below share a single source sample, sequenced in a study of shared clonotypes between healthy human individuals. TCRdb's copy holds only in-frame clones and misses some; the assay was immunoSEQ multiplex PCR. The table lists 2 million to 2.5 million clones, almost 96% of them singletons. Sequencing used naive CD4+ T cells sorted from blood. The sample's subset: CD45RA+ positively selected. These TCRs come from a man between 18 and 35 years old in good health.

This chain connects TRBV5-5 to TRBJ1-1, with TRBD1 identical over 9 bases. V lost 4 bases, J lost 0 bases, and 7 bases stayed unmatched. CDR1 is SGHKS and CDR2 is YYEKEE in the germline V gene (reference sequence). The CDR3 has 16 amino acids. CDR3: CASSPGQGYMNTEAFF. CDR3 nucleotide sequence: TGTGCCAGCAGCCCAGGACAGGGGTATATGAACACTGAAGCTTTCTTT. Full variable domain (missing parts from reference TRBV5-5 and TRBJ1-1): DAGVTQSPTHLIKTRGQQVTLRCSPISGHKSVSWYQQVLGQGPQFIFQYYEKEERGRGNFPDRFSARQFPNYSSELNVNALLLGDSALYLCASSPGQGYMNTEAFFGQGTRLTVV.

The chain carries TRBV18 and TRBJ1-6, with no clear D. Germline assignment: CDR1 KGHSH and CDR2 LQKENI. CDR3 length equals 16 residues. Trimming left V 0 bases short and J 2 bases short, with 8 bases between. This chain's CDR3 is CASSPPAGAYNSPLHF. CDR3 in DNA: TGTGCCAGCTCACCACCGGCCGGGGCCTATAATTCACCCCTCCACTTT.

This clone was counted once. V usage is TRBV19 and J usage is TRBJ2-5, with TRBD1 identical over 7 bases. This CDR3 has 13 amino acids. V dropped 4 bases and J dropped 5; count of bases not matched to a gene: 4. Per the germline V gene, CDR1 is LNHDA and CDR2 is SQIVND (reference sequence). CDR3 coding DNA: TGTGCCAGTAGTACCGGGACAGCGGAGACCCAGTACTTC. It encodes CASSTGTAETQYF.

The chain employs TRBV1 and TRBJ2-1; the DNA was not compared with TRBD1, the D call given in the table. TRBV1 is shown as a pseudogene. The CDR3 is made up of 17 amino acids. In DNA form, the CDR3 reads TGCACCAGCAGCCAGCCCACTGGGCCCCGCCACAACAATGAGCAGTTCTTC. This translates into CTSSQPTGPRHNNEQFF.

A remark on this clone: At the DNA level, this CDR3 is encoded by other sequences in the same sample as well. The V gene is TRBV27, the J gene TRBJ2-3; D gene ambiguous. CDR1 MNHEY and CDR2 SMNVEV come from the germline V gene (reference sequence). V lost 1 base and J lost 1, with 3 bases in between. The CDR3 length is 13 residues. CDR3 in DNA: TGTGCCAGCAGTTTATTGGGCACAGATACGCAGTATTTT. Translated: CASSLLGTDTQYF.

This clone was seen only once. J is TRBJ2-3 and V is TRBV30; D may be TRBD1 or TRBD2 (5 bases each). V lost 2 bases and J 2 bases, leaving 11 bases between the germline ends. Germline values: CDR1 GTSNPN, CDR2 SVGIG (reference sequence). The length of the CDR3 is 14 residues. The CDR3 DNA reads as TGTGCCTGGAGTTTGGGGACCTTCACAGATACGCAGTATTTT. It yields the protein CAWSLGTFTDTQYF.

As for this clone: The same CDR3 arises from other DNA sequences in this sample as well. CDR3: CASSLEASGANEQFF. The CDR3 DNA reads as TGCGCCAGCAGCTTGGAGGCTAGCGGGGCTAATGAGCAGTTCTTC. V and J are TRBV5-1 and TRBJ2-1, with 9 bases lining up with TRBD2. V gave up 0 bases and J gave up 7 bases; unmatched junction bases: 5. Looked up from germline, CDR1 is SGHRS and CDR2 is YFSETQ. The CDR3 spans 15 residues. Combining the CDR3 with reference TRBV5-1 and TRBJ2-1 gives the whole variable domain KAGVTQTPRYLIKTRGQQVTLSCSPISGHRSVSWYQQTPGQGLQFLFEYFSETQRNKGNFPGRFSGRQFSNSRSEMNVSTLELGDSALYLCASSLEASGANEQFFGPGTRLTVL.

As concerns this clone: The germline gene is not matched at one end of the junction; a read error may be the cause. The gene calls are TRBV7-7 and TRBJ2-2; either TRBD1 or TRBD2 may fit D (6 bases each). This CDR3 comprises 16 residues. The germline CDR1 and CDR2 sequences are SSHAT and FNYEAQ (reference sequence). DNA of the CDR3: TGTGCTAGCAGCTCCACCTCGGGGGCGCGGACCGGGGAGCTGTTTTTT. It is translated as CASSSTSGARTGELFF.

The chain is built from TRBV5-1 and TRBJ1-1; D remains ambiguous. The germline V gene has CDR1 SGHRS and CDR2 YFSETQ. The ends were cut back, 0 bases at V and 4 bases at J, with 7 bases in the middle. The CDR3 sequence is 13 residues long. CDR3 amino acids: CASSLGVATEAFF. In DNA, the CDR3 is TGCGCCAGCAGCTTGGGGGTGGCCACTGAAGCTTTCTTT.